These T cell receptor beta chains were read from a single sample in a study of neurological immune-mediated disorders. TCRdb ran MiXCR on the 5' RACE reads and lists one entry per CDR3 protein. There are roughly 98,000 distinct CDR3 sequences in the sample; approximately 13% occur only once, and approximately 5% lies in the top ten. The sequencing sample was made of PBMCs. Receptors originate from a female donor with HTLV-1-associated myelopathy (HAM/TSP). The CDR3 runs from the conserved cysteine through the conserved F or W. The D gene is left open where the match is weak. Clone size is shown for a subset of rows, as once, few, many or a class of expanded clone.

>NA|many|TRBJ2-1|TRBV5-1
TGCGCCAGCAGCCAGGGGTACAATGAGCAGTTCTTC
CASSQGYNEQFF
>NA|many|TRBJ2-5|TRBV6-4
TGTGCCAGCAGTGACTCAGCAGGGGCCCAAGAGACCCAGTACTTC
CASSDSAGAQETQYF
>NA|few|TRBJ1-5|TRBV3-1
TGTGCCAGCAGCCACCAGACGTATCAGCCCCAGCATTTT
CASSHQTYQPQHF
>NA|many|TRBJ2-7|TRBV7-2
TGTGCCAGCAGCCCGAGTCTTAGCTCCTACGAGCAGTACTTC
CASSPSLSSYEQYF
>NA|many|TRBJ2-3|TRBV5-1
TGCGCCAGCAGCTCCGGGGAATCTAGCACAGATACGCAGTATTTT
CASSSGESSTDTQYF
>NA|many|TRBJ2-5|TRBV7-8
TGTGCCAGCAGCGCGGCGGAGGCCCAGTACTTC
CASSAAEAQYF
>NA|many|TRBJ2-3|TRBV5-1
TGCGCCAGCAGCTTTAGTGACGCCACAGATACGCAGTATTTT
CASSFSDATDTQYF
>TRBD1|many|TRBJ2-1|TRBV28
TGTGCCAGCAGTTTACCCGAGGGGCAGGGGGCCTACAATGAGCAGTTCTTC
CASSLPEGQGAYNEQFF
>TRBD2|many|TRBJ2-5|TRBV10-3
TGTGCCATCAGCCGACTAGCGGGGGCCCAAGAGACCCAGTACTTC
CAISRLAGAQETQYF
>TRBD2|many|TRBJ2-5|TRBV4-1
TGCGCCAGCAGCCACGGTAGCGGGGAAGAGGAGACCCAGTACTTC
CASSHGSGEEETQYF
>TRBD2|many|TRBJ2-7|TRBV7-2
TGTGCCAGCAGCTTCATCCGGACTAGCGGGGGCAACGAGCAGTACTTC
CASSFIRTSGGNEQYF
>NA|few|TRBJ2-5|TRBV11-2
TGTGCCACCGGGGGAGCCCAGACCCAGTACTTC
CATGGAQTQYF
>NA|many|TRBJ2-3|TRBV10-3
TGTGCCATCACTGGTCTAGCGCGCGATACGCAGTATTTT
CAITGLARDTQYF
>NA|many|TRBJ2-3|TRBV12-3/TRBV12-4
TGTGCCAGCAGTCCGAATCGTGGCGCGGGGTCAGCAGATACGCAGTATTTT
CASSPNRGAGSADTQYF
>NA|NA|TRBJ2-7|TRBV29-1
TGCAGCGTACGGGGAGCAGGGGCGGCCTACGAGCAGTACTTC
CSVRGAGAAYEQYF
>NA|medium-sized|TRBJ2-1|TRBV28
TGTGCCAGCAGTTTCATGAGGGGGGGATCCTACAATGAGCAGTTCTTC
CASSFMRGGSYNEQFF
>NA|once|TRBJ2-3|TRBV20-1
TGCAGTGCTCAGGGGCGGAGTACAGATACGCAGTATTTT
CSAQGRSTDTQYF
>NA|many|TRBJ1-2|TRBV27
TGTGCCAGCAGTTTTAGGGGGGCTGGCTACACCTTC
CASSFRGAGYTF
>TRBD1|NA|TRBJ2-7|TRBV27
TGTGCCAGCAGTACCCTGGGACAGGGGGCCTACGAGCAGTACTTC
CASSTLGQGAYEQYF
>NA|many|TRBJ2-7|TRBV18
TGTGCCAGCTCACCACCGCCGGGTGCCTACGAGCAGTACTTC
CASSPPPGAYEQYF
>NA|many|TRBJ1-3|TRBV12-3/TRBV12-4
TGTGCCAGCAGTTTCGGGGGGTTCTCTGGAAACACCATATATTTT
CASSFGGFSGNTIYF
>NA|many|TRBJ2-6|TRBV7-9
TGTGCCAGCAGCGGCCGGGACCTTACTGGGGCCAACGTCCTGACTTTC
CASSGRDLTGANVLTF